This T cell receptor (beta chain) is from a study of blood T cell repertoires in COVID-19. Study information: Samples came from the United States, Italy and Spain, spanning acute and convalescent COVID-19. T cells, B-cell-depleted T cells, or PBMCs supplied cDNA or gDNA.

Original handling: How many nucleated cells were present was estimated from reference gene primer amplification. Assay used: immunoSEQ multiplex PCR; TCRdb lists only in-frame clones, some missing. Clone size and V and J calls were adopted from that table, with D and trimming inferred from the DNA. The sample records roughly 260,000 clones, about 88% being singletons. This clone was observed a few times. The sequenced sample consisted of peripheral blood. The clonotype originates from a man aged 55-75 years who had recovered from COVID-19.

The chain's CDR3 is CASSEVGTSYEQYF. The CDR3 nucleotides are TGTGCCAGCAGTGAAGTGGGCACCTCCTACGAGCAGTACTTC. The chain links TRBV6-1 to TRBJ2-7; D unresolved. The germline V gene has CDR1 MNHNS and CDR2 SASEGT. Trimming pared 1 base from V and 0 bases from J, leaving 7 bases between. The CDR3 covers 14 residues.